This T cell receptor beta chain appears in the sequencing data of a study of blood T cell repertoires in COVID-19. Those enrolled in Seattle joined during active infection and were followed longitudinally afterward. V lost 5 bases and J lost 6; bases outside the gene matches: 3. Per germline, CDR1 SGHVS and CDR2 FNYEAQ. This CDR3 has 15 amino acids. In the original workflow: The authors estimated nucleated cell counts from reference gene primer amplification. The table came from immunoSEQ multiplex PCR; TCRdb's copy has only in-frame clones and leaves some out. The V and J calls and the clone size are those of that table, but D and trimming were determined from the DNA. This repertoire shows 200,000 to 250,000 clones, approximately 90% found once; its top ten account for 10% to 13%.

This TCR was recovered from a woman aged 50 to 60 with COVID-19, enrolled during active disease. This chain links TRBV7-6 with TRBJ2-1; 14 bases agree with TRBD2. Sequenced material: peripheral blood. For the CDR3, the DNA is TGTGCCAGCAGCCTCGGACTAGCGGGGGGCAATGAGCAGTTCTTC. This encodes CASSLGLAGGNEQFF.